The source of this T cell receptor (beta chain) is a study of shared clonotypes between healthy human individuals. Study-wide results and limits: In having few donors, the study represented limited genetic and exposure-history diversity.

Of note for this clone: The antigen remains unidentified.

Per germline, CDR1 SQVTM and CDR2 ANQGSEA. The trim removed 2 bases at V and 4 bases at J, leaving 13 bases unmatched. The CDR3 is made up of 16 amino acids. Naive CD8 cells lacked CD45RO and underwent positive selection for CCR7, leaving out terminally differentiated effector memory CD45RA+ cells. This was a deep-level run. TCRdb's table, derived via immunoSEQ multiplex PCR, lists solely in-frame clones and lacks some. The sample gives some 740,000 clones, 80% to 95% of which show up once; around 24% is in the top ten. The chain couples TRBV29-1 to TRBJ2-7, with TRBD1 matching 8 bases. This receptor was taken from a young man in good health. The material sequenced was naive CD8+ T cells sorted from blood. The CDR3 region has the DNA TGCAGCGTTGAATCTTTCGAAGGCCAGGGGGCGTACGAGCAGTACTTC. Translating gives CSVESFEGQGAYEQYF.